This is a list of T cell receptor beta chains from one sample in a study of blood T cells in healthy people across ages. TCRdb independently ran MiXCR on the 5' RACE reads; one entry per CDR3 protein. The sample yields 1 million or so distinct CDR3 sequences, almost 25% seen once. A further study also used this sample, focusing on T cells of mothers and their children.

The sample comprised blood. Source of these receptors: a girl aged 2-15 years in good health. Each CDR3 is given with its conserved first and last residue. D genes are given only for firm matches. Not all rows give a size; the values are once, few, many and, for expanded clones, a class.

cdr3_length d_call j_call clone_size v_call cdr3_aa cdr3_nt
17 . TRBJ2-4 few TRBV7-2 CASSGVREGLAKNIQYF TGTGCCAGCAGCGGCGTTCGGGAAGGGTTAGCCAAAAACATTCAGTACTTC
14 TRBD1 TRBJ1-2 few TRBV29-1 CSVRLTGRDYGYTF TGCAGCGTCCGACTGACAGGGCGCGACTATGGCTACACCTTC
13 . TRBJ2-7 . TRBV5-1 CASSLPGSCEQYF TGCGCCAGCAGCTTGCCTGGCTCCTGCGAGCAGTACTTC
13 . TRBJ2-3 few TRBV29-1 CSVGRASTDTQYF TGCAGCGTTGGCAGGGCTAGCACAGATACGCAGTATTTT
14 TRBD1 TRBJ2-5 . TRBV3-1 CASSPTGQQETQYF TGTGCCAGCAGCCCGACGGGACAGCAAGAGACCCAGTACTTC
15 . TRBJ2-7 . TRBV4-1 CASSLRDIGSYEQYF TGCGCCAGCAGCCTTAGGGACATCGGATCCTACGAGCAGTACTTC
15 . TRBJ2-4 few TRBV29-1 CSVATQGGTKNIQYF TGCAGCGTTGCCACACAAGGGGGGACCAAAAACATTCAGTACTTC
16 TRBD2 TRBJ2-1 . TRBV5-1 CASSLALSGSRDEQFF TGCGCCAGCAGCTTGGCCCTTAGCGGGAGTCGAGATGAGCAGTTCTTC
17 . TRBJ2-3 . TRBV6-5 CASGYSMGGASIHTQYF TGTGCCAGCGGTTACTCGATGGGGGGAGCCTCAATACATACGCAGTATTTT
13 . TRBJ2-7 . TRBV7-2 CASSLIQSYEQYF TGTGCCAGCAGCTTAATCCAGAGCTACGAGCAGTACTTC
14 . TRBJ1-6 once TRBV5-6 CASSELDYNSPLHF TGTGCCAGCAGCGAGTTGGACTATAATTCACCCCTCCACTTT
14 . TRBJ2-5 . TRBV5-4 CASSRRSSQETQYF TGTGCCAGCAGCCGACGTTCTAGTCAAGAGACCCAGTACTTC
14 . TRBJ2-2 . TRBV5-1 CASNRDGNTGELFF TGCGCCAGCAACAGAGACGGGAACACCGGGGAGCTGTTTTTT
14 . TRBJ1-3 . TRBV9 CASRPGLAGNTIYF TGTGCCAGCAGGCCAGGGTTGGCCGGAAACACCATATATTTT
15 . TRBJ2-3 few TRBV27 CASSSFLGVTDTQYF TGTGCCAGCAGTTCCTTTTTGGGGGTCACAGATACGCAGTATTTT
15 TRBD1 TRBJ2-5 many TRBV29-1 CSVESPGQGAGEQYF TGCAGCGTTGAGTCGCCGGGACAGGGGGCCGGTGAGCAGTACTTC
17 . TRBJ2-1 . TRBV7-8 CASSLGRFLSSYNEQFF TGTGCCAGCAGCTTAGGTCGCTTCCTCTCCTCCTACAATGAGCAGTTCTTC
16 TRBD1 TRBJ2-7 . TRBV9 CASSPPYGRGREEQYF TGTGCCAGCAGCCCTCCGTATGGCAGGGGGCGCGAGGAGCAGTACTTC
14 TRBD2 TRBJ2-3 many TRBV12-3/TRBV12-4 CASSPGRGADTQYF TGTGCCAGCAGTCCGGGGAGGGGCGCAGATACGCAGTATTTT
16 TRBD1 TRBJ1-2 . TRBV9 CASSSDRGSSNYGYTF TGTGCCAGCAGCTCAGACAGGGGGTCGTCCAACTATGGCTACACCTTC
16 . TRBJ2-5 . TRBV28 CASSAPIRSGQETQYF TGTGCCAGCAGTGCCCCGATAAGGAGTGGCCAAGAGACCCAGTACTTC
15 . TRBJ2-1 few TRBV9 CASSVGDASYNEQFF TGTGCCAGCAGCGTAGGGGATGCATCCTACAATGAGCAGTTCTTC
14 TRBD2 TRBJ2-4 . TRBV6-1 CATSELAGTNIQYF TGTGCCACTTCGGAACTAGCGGGGACAAACATTCAGTACTTC
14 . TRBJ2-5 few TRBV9 CASSEGWSQETQYF TGTGCCAGCAGCGAGGGGTGGTCCCAAGAGACCCAGTACTTC
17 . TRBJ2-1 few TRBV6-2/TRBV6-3 CASSDGDVTSYYNEQFF TGTGCCAGCAGTGACGGGGACGTAACCTCTTACTACAATGAGCAGTTCTTC
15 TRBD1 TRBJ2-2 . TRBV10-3 CAISTKQGDPGELFF TGTGCCATCAGTACCAAACAGGGGGACCCCGGGGAGCTGTTTTTT
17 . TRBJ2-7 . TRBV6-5 CASSYRPGALPADEQYF TGTGCCAGCAGTTACCGCCCAGGGGCCTTACCAGCGGACGAGCAGTACTTC
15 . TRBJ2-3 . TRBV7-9 CASSRETSGTDTQYF TGTGCCAGCAGCCGCGAGACTAGTGGGACAGATACGCAGTATTTT
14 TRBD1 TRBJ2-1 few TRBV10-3 CAINPGQGVNEQFF TGTGCCATCAACCCGGGACAGGGGGTGAATGAGCAGTTCTTC
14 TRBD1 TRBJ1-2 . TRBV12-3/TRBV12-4 CASSLRTGSYGYTF TGTGCCAGCAGTTTACGGACAGGGTCCTATGGCTACACCTTC
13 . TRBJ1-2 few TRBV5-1 CASSSGHFYGYTF TGCGCCAGCAGCAGCGGACACTTCTATGGCTACACCTTC
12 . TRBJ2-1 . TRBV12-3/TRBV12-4 CASRRGDFEQFF TGTGCCAGCCGCCGTGGGGACTTTGAGCAGTTCTTC
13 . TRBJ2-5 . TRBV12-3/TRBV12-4 CASSPRIQETQYF TGTGCCAGCAGCCCACGTATCCAAGAGACCCAGTACTTC
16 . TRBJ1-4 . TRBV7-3 CASSLSSVTDPEKLFF TGTGCCAGCAGCTTGAGTAGTGTCACGGATCCAGAAAAACTGTTTTTT
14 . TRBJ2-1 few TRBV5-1 CASSLALAYNEQFF TGCGCCAGCAGCTTGGCTCTGGCTTACAATGAGCAGTTCTTC
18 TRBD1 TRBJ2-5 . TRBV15 CATSSSNTISGTEETQYF TGTGCCACCAGCAGCAGTAATACCATATCCGGGACAGAAGAGACCCAGTACTTC
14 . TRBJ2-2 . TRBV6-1 CASSAGQNTGELFF TGTGCCAGCAGCGCGGGACAGAACACCGGGGAGCTGTTTTTT
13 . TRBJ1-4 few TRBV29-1 CSAKGPAGEKLFF TGCAGCGCTAAGGGCCCTGCGGGGGAAAAACTGTTTTTT
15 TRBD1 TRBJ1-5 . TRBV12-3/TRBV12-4 CASTLTGVLWQPQHF TGTGCCAGCACTTTAACAGGGGTTTTATGGCAGCCCCAGCATTTT
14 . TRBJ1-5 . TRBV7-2 CASSPATDNQPQHF TGTGCCAGCAGCCCCGCGACGGACAATCAGCCCCAGCATTTT
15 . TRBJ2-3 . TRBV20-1 CSASSRLANPDTQYF TGCAGTGCTAGTTCTCGCCTAGCAAATCCAGATACGCAGTATTTT
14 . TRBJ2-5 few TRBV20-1 CSARDFRGGETQYF TGCAGTGCTAGAGATTTCCGTGGGGGAGAGACCCAGTACTTC
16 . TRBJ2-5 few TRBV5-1 CASSLWPSQARETQYF TGCGCCAGCAGCTTGTGGCCAAGCCAAGCGAGGGAGACCCAGTACTTC
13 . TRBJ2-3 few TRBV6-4 CASSSWALDTQYF TGTGCCAGCAGTAGTTGGGCTTTGGATACGCAGTATTTT
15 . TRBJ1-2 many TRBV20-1 CSARVETEAYYGYTF TGCAGTGCTAGAGTGGAGACAGAAGCCTACTATGGCTACACCTTC
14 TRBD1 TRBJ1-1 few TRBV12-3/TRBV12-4 CASTPGQEGTEAFF TGTGCCAGCACTCCCGGACAGGAGGGCACTGAAGCTTTCTTT
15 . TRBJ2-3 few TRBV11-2 CASSHRGGVPDTQYF TGTGCCAGCAGCCACCGGGGTGGGGTCCCCGATACGCAGTATTTT